This T cell receptor beta chain was identified during a study of PD-1 blockade in classical Hodgkin lymphoma. Study-level findings and limits: When set against healthy donors, newly diagnosed patients were reported to show lower baseline TCR diversity.

This table comes from immunoSEQ multiplex PCR, and its TCRdb copy is limited to in-frame clones, with some not included. The sample shows 40,000 to 45,000 clones, around 69% of them seen only once. Specified time point: cycle 4 day 1 (C4D1), after 6 weeks of nivolumab. Brentuximab vedotin exposure varied, and every patient relapsed after autologous stem cell transplantation. Complete response, partial response or progressive disease constituted the best response categories observed. Comment on this clone: As yet, its antigen is unknown.

The source is a human donor with classical Hodgkin lymphoma. This specimen consisted of peripheral blood mononuclear cells (PBMCs), obtained before the fourth cycle of nivolumab.

The CDR3 DNA reads as TGTGCCAGCAGCGCCCTGGGTTACACAGATACGCAGTATTTT. Protein sequence: CASSALGYTDTQYF. The gene calls are TRBV4-2 and TRBJ2-3, with D unresolved. The CDR3 has 14 amino acids. V was pared by 5 bases and J by 2 bases, with 11 bases between. The V gene's germline CDR1 is LGHNA and CDR2 YNFKEQ.